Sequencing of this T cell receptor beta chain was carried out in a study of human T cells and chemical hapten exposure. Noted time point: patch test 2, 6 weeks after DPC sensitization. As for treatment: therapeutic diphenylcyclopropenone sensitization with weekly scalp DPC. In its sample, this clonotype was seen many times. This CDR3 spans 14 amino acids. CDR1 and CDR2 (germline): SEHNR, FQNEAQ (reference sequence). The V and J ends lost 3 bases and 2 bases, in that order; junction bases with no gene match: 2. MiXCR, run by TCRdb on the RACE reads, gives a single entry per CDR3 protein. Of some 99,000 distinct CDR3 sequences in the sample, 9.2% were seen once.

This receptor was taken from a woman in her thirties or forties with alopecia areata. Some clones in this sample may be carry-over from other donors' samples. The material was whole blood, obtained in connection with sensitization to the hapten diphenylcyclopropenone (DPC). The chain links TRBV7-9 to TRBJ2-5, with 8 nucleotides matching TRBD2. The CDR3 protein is CASSLAGGQETQYF. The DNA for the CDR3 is TGTGCCAGCAGCTTGGCGGGGGGACAAGAGACCCAGTACTTC.